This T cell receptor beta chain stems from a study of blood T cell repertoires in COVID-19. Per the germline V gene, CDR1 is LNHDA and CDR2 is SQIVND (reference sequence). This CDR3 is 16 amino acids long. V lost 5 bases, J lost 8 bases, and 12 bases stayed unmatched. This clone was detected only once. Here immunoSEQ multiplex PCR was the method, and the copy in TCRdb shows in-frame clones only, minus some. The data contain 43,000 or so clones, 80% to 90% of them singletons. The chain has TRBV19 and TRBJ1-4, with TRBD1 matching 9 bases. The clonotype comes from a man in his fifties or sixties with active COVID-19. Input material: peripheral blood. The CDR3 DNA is TGTGCCAGTAGTTCAAGCCGGGACAGGGTCGACGAAAAACTGTTTTTT. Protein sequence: CASSSSRDRVDEKLFF.